This T cell receptor (beta chain) comes out of a study of CD8 T cells in ankylosing spondylitis. Trimming took off 3 bases at V and 2 bases at J, with 13 bases between the two ends. The length of the CDR3 is 14 residues. Germline CDR1 DFQATT, CDR2 SNEGSKA (reference sequence). This clonotype has ten or more counts. TCRdb processed the 5' RACE reads anew with MiXCR; each CDR3 protein has one entry. The repertoire consists of around 140,000 distinct CDR3 sequences, with 10% to 12% occurring once and the leading ten covering around 4.1%. The TCR originated in a female donor with ankylosing spondylitis or in good health (not recorded which). This chain joins TRBV20-1 and TRBJ1-2, with a tentative D call TRBD1 (5 bases). Specimen: blood, either unsorted or a sorted T cell fraction (not recorded which). CDR3 loop: CSASRAPGNYGYTF. CDR3 coding DNA: TGCAGTGCTAGTAGGGCTCCAGGGAACTATGGCTACACCTTC.